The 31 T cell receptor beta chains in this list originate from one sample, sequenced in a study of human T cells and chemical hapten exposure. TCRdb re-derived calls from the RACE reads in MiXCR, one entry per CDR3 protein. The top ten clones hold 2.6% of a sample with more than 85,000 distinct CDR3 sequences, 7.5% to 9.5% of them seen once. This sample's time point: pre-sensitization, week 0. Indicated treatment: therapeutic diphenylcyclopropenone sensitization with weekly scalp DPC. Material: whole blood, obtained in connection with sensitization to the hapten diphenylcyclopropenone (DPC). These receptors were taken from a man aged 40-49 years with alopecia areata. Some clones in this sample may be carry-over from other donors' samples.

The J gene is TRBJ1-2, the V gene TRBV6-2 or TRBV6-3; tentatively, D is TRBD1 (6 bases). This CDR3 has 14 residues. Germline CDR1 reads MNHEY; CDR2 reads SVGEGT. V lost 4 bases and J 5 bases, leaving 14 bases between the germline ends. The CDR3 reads CASSSGRTGYGYTF. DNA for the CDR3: TGTGCCAGCAGTTCGGGACGTACAGGGTATGGCTACACCTTC.

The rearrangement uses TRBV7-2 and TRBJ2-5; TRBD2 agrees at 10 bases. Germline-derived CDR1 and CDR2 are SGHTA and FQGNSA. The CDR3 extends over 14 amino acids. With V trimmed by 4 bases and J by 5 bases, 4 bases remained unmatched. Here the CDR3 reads CASSSGTSVETQYF. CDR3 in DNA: TGTGCCAGCAGCTCCGGGACTAGCGTGGAGACCCAGTACTTC.

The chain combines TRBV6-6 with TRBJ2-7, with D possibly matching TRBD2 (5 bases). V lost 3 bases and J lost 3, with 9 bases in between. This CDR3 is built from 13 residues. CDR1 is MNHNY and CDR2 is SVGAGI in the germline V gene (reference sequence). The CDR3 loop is CASSYNGIYEQYV. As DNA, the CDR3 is TGTGCCAGCAGTTATAACGGGATCTACGAGCAGTACGTC.

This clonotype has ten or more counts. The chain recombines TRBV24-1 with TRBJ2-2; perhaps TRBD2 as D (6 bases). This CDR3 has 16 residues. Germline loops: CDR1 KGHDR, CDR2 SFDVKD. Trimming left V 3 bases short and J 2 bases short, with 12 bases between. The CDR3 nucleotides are TGTGCCACCAGTGATCAAGGCGGGGCCAACACCGGGGAGCTGTTTTTT. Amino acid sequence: CATSDQGGANTGELFF.

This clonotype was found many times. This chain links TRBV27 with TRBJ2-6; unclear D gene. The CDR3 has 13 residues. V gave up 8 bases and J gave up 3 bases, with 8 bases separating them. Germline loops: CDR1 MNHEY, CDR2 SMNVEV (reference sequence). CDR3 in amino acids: CASAPVGANVLTF. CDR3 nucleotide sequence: TGTGCCAGCGCCCCTGTTGGGGCCAACGTCCTGACTTTC.

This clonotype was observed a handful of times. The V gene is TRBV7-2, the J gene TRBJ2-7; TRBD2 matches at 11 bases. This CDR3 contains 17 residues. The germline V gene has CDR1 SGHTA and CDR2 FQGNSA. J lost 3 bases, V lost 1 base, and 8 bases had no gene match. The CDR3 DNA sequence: TGTGCCAGCAGCTTAGGGCTAGCGGGAGGCATCGGCTACGAGCAGTACTTC. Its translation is CASSLGLAGGIGYEQYF.

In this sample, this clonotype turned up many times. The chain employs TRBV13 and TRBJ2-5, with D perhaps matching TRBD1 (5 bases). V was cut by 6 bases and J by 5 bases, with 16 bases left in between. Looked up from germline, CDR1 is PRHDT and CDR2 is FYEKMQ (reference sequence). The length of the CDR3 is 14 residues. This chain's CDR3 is CASSPLRGAETQYF. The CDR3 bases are TGTGCCAGCAGTCCTTTAAGGGGCGCGGAGACCCAGTACTTC.

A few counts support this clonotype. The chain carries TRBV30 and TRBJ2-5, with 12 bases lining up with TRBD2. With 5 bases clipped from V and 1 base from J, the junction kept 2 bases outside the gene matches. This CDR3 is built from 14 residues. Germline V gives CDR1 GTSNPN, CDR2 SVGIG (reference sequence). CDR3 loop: CAWSSGRGQETQYF. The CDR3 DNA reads TGTGCCTGGTCTAGCGGGAGGGGCCAAGAGACCCAGTACTTC.

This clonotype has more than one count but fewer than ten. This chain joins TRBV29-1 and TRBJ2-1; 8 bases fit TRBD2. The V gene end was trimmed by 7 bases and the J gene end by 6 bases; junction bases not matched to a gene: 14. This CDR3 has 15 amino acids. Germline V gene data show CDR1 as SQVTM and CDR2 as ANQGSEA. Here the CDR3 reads CSGTPSGSWSNEQFF. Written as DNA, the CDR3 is TGCAGCGGGACCCCAAGCGGGAGCTGGAGCAATGAGCAGTTCTTC.

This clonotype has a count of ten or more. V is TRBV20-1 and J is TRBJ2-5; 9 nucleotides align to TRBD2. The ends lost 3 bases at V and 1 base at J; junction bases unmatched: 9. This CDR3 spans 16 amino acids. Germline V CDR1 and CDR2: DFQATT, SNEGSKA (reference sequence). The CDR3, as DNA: TGCAGTGCTAGTCCCCTAGCGGGGCGGGGCCAAGAGACCCAGTACTTC. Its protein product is CSASPLAGRGQETQYF.

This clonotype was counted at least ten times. CDR3 DNA sequence: TGTGCCAGCAGTTATATGGACTCCGGCGGGCCCCAGCATTTT. It yields the protein CASSYMDSGGPQHF. V and J are TRBV12-3 or TRBV12-4 and TRBJ1-5; the D is unclear. The CDR3 consists of 14 residues. The V end was cut by 4 bases, the J end by 9 bases, with 16 bases between.

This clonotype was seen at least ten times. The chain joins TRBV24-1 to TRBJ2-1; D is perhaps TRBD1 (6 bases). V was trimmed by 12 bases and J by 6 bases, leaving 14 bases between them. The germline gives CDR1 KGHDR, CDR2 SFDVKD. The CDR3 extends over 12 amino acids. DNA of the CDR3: TGTGCCTCAAGGGGGTTCGGCAATGAGCAGTTCTTC. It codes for CASRGFGNEQFF.

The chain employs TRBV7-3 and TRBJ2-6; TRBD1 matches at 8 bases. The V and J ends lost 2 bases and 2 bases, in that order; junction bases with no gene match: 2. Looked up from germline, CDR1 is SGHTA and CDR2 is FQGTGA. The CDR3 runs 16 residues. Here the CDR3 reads CASSLQGAPGANVLTF. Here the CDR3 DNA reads TGTGCCAGCAGCTTACAGGGGGCTCCTGGGGCCAACGTCCTGACTTTC.

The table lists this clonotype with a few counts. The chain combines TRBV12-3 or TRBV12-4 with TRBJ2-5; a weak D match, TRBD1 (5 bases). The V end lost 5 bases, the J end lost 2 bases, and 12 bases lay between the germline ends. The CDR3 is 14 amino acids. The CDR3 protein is CASSPQPGQETQYF. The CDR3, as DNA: TGTGCCAGCAGTCCGCAGCCAGGGCAAGAGACCCAGTACTTC.

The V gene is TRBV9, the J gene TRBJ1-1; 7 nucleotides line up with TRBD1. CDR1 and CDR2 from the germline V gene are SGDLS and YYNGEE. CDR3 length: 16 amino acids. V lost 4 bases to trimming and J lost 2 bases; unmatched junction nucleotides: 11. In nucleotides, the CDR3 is TGTGCCAGCAGCCTTCACACCGGGACAGATAACACTGAAGCTTTCTTT. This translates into CASSLHTGTDNTEAFF.

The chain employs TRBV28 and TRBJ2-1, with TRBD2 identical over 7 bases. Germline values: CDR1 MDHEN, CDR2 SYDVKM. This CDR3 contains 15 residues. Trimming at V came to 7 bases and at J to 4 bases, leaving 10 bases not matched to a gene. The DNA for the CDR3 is TGTGCCAGCAACCGTCGCTTGGGGGGGTACAATGAGCAGTTCTTC. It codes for CASNRRLGGYNEQFF.

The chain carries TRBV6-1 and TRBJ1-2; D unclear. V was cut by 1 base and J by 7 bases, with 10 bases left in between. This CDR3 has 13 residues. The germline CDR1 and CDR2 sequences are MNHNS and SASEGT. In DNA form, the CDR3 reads TGTGCCAGCAGTGAAGGGGCCCCCTCTGGCTACACCTTC. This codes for CASSEGAPSGYTF.

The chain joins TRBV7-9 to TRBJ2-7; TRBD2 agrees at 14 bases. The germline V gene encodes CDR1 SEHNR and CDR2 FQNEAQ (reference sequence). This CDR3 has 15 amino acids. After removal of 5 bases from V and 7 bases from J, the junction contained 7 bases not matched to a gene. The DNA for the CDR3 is TGTGCCAGCAGCCCGGGACTAGCGGGAGTGTATGAGCAGTACTTC. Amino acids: CASSPGLAGVYEQYF.

The CDR3 DNA reads as TGTGCCAGCAGTTTTAGTACTAGCGGGAGCAATGAGCAGTTCTTC. Amino acid sequence: CASSFSTSGSNEQFF. The J gene is TRBJ2-1, the V gene TRBV7-6, with TRBD2 identical over 11 bases. The CDR3 is 15 amino acids. CDR1 SGHVS and CDR2 FNYEAQ come from the germline V gene. Losses at the gene ends were 6 bases for V and 6 bases for J; bases not matched to a gene: 7.

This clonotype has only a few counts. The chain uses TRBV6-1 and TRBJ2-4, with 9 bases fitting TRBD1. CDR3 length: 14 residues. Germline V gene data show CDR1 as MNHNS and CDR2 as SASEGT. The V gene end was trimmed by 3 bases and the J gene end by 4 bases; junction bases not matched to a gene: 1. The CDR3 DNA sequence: TGTGCCAGCAGTGAGGGGACAGGGAAAAACATTCAGTACTTC. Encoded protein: CASSEGTGKNIQYF.

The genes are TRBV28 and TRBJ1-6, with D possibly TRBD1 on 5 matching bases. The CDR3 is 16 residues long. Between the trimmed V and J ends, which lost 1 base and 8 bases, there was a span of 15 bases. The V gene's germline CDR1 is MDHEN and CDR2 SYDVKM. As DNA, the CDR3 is TGTGCCAGCAGTTTATTACGGGCGGAAGGGGATTCACCCCTCCACTTT. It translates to CASSLLRAEGDSPLHF.

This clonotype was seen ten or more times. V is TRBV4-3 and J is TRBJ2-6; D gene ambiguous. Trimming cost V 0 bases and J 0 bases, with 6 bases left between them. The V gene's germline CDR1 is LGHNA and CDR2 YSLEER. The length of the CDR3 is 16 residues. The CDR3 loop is CASSQDLFSGANVLTF. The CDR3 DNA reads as TGCGCCAGCAGCCAAGATCTGTTCTCTGGGGCCAACGTCCTGACTTTC.

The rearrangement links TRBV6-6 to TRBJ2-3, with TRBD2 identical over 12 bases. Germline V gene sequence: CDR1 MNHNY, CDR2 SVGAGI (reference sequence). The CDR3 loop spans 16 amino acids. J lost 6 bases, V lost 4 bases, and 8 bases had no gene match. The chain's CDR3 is CASSSIRTSGTDTQYF. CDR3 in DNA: TGTGCCAGCAGTTCAATACGGACTAGCGGGACGGATACGCAGTATTTT.

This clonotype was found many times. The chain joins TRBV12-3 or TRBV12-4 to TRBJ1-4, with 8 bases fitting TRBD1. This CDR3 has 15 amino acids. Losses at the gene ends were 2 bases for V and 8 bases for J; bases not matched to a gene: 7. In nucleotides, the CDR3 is TGTGCCAGCAGTTTATGGCAACAGGGGGGAGAAAAACTGTTTTTT. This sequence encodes CASSLWQQGGEKLFF.

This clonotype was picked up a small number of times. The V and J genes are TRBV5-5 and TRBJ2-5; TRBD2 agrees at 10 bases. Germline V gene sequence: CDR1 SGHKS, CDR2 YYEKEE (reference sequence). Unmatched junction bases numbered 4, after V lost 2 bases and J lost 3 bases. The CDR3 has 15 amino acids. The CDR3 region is CASSFLTSGKETQYF. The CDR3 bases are TGTGCCAGCAGCTTCCTAACTAGCGGGAAAGAGACCCAGTACTTC.

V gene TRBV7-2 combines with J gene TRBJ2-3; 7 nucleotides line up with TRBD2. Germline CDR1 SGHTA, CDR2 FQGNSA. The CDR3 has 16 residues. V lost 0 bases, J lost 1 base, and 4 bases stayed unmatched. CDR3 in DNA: TGTGCCAGCAGCTTAGCGGCACGGGGGGGCACAGATACGCAGTATTTT. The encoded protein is CASSLAARGGTDTQYF.

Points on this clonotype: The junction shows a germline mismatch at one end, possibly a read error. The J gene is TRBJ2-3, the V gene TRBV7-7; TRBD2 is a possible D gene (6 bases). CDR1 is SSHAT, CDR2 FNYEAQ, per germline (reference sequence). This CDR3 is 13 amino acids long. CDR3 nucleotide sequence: TGTGCTAGCAGCTACGGAGGGGCAGATACGCAGTATTTT. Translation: CASSYGGADTQYF. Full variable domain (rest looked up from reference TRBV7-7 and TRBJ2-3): GAGVSQSPRYKVTKRGQDVTLRCDPISSHATLYWYQQALGQGPEFLTYFNYEAQPDKSGLPSDRFSAERPEGSISTLTIQRTEQRDSAMYRCASSYGGADTQYFGPGTRLTVL.

The CDR3 here is CASSGGTGFSGNTIYF. CDR3 in DNA: TGTGCCAGCAGCGGCGGGACAGGGTTCTCTGGAAACACCATATATTTT. The chain couples TRBV9 to TRBJ1-3, with 9 bases identical to TRBD1. This CDR3 spans 16 amino acids. Per germline, CDR1 SGDLS and CDR2 YYNGEE. The V and J ends lost 3 bases and 0 bases, in that order; junction bases with no gene match: 4.

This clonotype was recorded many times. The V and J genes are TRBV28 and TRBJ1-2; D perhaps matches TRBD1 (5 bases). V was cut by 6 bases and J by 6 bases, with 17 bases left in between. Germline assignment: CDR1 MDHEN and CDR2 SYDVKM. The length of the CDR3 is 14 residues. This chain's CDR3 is CASRPPGSRDGYTF. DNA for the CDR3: TGTGCCAGCAGACCCCCCGGGAGCAGGGATGGCTACACCTTC.

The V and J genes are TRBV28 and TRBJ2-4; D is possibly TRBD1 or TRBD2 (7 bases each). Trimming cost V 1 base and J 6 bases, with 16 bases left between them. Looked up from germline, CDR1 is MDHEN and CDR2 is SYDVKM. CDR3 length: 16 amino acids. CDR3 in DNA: TGTGCCAGCAGTTTATACCCCCAGGGGGGGGCAAACATTCAGTACTTC. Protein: CASSLYPQGGANIQYF.

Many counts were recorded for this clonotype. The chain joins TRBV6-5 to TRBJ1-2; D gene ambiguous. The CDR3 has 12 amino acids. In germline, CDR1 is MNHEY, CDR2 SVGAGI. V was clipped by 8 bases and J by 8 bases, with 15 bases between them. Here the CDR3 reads CASRGLTGGYTF. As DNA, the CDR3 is TGTGCCAGCCGCGGCTTAACCGGAGGCTACACCTTC.